This TCR beta chain comes out of a study of cytomegalovirus exposure and HLA in healthy donors. This clone was seen only a few times. The germline CDR1 and CDR2 sequences are SGHVS and FQNEAQ. This CDR3 contains 15 residues. Germline trimming cut 4 bases from V and 3 bases from J; bases unmatched to any gene: 6. Primers for the PCR totalled 60 Vbeta and 13 Jbeta. Using immunoSEQ multiplex PCR, the repertoire was profiled, and TCRdb retains in-frame clones only, with some absent. This sample has roughly 120,000 clones; 15% to 19% occur once, and the top ten carry under 2%. This sequence joins TRBV7-8 and TRBJ2-7; TRBD2 matches at 10 bases. This TCR was sampled from a woman younger than 30 in good health and CMV-seronegative. Sample: PBMCs. As DNA, the CDR3 is TGTGCCAGCAGCTCCAGACTAGCGGGTAGCTACGAGCAGTACTTC. It codes for CASSSRLAGSYEQYF.